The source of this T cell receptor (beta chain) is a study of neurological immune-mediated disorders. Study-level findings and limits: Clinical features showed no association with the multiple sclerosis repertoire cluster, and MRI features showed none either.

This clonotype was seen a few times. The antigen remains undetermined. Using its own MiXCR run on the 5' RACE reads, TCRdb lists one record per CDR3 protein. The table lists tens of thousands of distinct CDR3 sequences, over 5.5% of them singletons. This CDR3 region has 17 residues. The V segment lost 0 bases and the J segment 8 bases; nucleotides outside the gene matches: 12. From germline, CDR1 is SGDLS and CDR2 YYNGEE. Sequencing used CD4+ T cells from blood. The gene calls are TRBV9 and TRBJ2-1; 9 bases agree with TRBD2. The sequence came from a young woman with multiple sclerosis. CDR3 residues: CASSVEGSGGYEDEQFF. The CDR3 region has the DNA TGTGCCAGCAGCGTAGAAGGGAGCGGGGGGTATGAGGATGAGCAGTTCTTC. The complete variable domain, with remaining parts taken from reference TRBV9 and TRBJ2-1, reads DSGVTQTPKHLITATGQRVTLRCSPRSGDLSVYWYQQSLDQGLQFLIQYYNGEERAKGNILERFSAQQFPDLHSELNLSSLELGDSALYFCASSVEGSGGYEDEQFFGPGTRLTVL.